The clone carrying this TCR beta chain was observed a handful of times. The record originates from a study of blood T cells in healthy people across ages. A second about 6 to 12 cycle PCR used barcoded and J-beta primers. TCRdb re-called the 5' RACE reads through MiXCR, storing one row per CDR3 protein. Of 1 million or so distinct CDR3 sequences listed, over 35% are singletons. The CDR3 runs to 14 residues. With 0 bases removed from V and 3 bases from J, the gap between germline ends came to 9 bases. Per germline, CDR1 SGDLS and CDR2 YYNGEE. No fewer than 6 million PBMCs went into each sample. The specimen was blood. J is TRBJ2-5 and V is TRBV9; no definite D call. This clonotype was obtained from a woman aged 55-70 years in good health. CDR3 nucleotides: TGTGCCAGCAGCGTAGGTCCACCAGAAGAGACCCAGTACTTC. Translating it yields CASSVGPPEETQYF.